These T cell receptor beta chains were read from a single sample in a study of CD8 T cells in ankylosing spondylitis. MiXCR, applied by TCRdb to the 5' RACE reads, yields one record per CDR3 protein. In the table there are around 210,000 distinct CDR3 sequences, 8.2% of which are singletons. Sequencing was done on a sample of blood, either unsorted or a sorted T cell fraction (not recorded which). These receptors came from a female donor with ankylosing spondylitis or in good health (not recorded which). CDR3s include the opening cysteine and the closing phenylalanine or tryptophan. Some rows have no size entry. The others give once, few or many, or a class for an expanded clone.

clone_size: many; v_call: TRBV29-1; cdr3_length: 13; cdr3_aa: CSVELSANNEQFF
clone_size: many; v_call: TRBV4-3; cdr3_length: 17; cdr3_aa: CASSQEVGLPGNYGYTF
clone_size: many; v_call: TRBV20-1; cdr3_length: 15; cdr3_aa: CSATTGFNDNSPLHF
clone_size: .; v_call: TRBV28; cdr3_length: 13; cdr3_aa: CASSLGLRETQYF
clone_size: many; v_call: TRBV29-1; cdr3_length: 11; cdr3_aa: CSVLDLGTQYF
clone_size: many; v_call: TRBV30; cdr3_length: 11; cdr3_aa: CAWSKGGEQFF
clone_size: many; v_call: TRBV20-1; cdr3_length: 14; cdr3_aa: CSARASGVWDEQFF
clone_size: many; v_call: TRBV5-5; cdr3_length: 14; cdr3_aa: CASSFRDSIYEQYF
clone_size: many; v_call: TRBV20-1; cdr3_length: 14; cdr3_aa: CSASGRLSSYEQYF
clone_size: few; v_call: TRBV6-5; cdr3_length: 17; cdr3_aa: CASSYSSGRILYNEQFF
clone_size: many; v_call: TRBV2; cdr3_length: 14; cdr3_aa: CASRAETGQQPQHF
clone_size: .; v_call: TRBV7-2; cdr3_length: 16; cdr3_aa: CASSPQGGSGANVLTF
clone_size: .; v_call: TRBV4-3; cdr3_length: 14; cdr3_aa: CASSQDRTEETQYF
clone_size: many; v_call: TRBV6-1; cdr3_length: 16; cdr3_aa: CASSGRDRVGTGELFF
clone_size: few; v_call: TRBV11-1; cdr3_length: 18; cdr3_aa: CASSLDGTGELVGSGYTF
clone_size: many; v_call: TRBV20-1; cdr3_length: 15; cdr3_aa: CSAPTPLLDRNEQFF
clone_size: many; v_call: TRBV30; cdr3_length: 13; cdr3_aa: CAWESGGDNIQYF
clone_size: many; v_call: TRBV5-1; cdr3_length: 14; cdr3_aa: CASGRDGSTDTQYF
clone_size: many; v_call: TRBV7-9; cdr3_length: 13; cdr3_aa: CASSPPGSYEQYF
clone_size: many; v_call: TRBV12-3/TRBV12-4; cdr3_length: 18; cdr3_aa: CASSAVPGLAGAGNIQYF
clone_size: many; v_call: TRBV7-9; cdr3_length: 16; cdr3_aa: CASSPDWTGILNTQYF
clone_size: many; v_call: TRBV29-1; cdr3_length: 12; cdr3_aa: CSVGREQPEQYF
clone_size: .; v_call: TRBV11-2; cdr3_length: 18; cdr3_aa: CASSQPTAGLSSYNEQFF
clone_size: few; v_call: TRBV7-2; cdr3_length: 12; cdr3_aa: CASSAFRNEQYF
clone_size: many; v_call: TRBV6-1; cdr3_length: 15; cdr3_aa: CASRDSGWGMDTQYF
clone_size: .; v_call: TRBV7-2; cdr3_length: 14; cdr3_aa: CASSLGHVTYEQYF
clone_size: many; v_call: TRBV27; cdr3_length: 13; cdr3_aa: CASSPRVSYEQYF
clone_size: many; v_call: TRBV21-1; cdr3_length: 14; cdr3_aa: CASTPHRGNSPLHF
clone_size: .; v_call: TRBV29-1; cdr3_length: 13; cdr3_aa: CSVIRTSGNEQFF
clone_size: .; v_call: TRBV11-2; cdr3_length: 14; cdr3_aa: CASSFRWSADTQYF
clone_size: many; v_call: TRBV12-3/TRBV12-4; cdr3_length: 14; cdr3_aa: CASSQTGGHGAQYF
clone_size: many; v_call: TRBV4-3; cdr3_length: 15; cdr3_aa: CASSLGGDPTYEQYF
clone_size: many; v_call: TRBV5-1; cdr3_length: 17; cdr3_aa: CASSHGLAASNTGELFF
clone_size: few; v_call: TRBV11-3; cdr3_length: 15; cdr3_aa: CASSPTTRIYNEQFF
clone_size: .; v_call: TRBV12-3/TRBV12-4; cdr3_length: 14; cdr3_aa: CASSTGTGAYEQYF
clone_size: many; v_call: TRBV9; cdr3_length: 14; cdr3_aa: CASSPSIWDYEQYF